The T cell receptor beta chain under discussion was sequenced for a study of Ad26.COV2.S vaccination and SARS-CoV-2 variants. Study information: Administration of Ad26.COV2.S was intramuscular, either once or twice 56 days apart. Study-level points and caveats: The TCR-based breadth and depth measures might underestimate overall T cell responses.

Treatment: roughly 18 received Ad26.COV2.S at low or high dose, single or two shots; several received placebo; per-sample allocation not given. Samples analyzed were those drawn on day 63 after the first vaccine or placebo injection. A Boston donor was an adult aged 18-55 years. Vaccination used an Ad26 vector expressing Wuhan-strain SARS-CoV-2 spike. Measured with immunoSEQ multiplex PCR; TCRdb has only the in-frame clones, and not every one. Among 300,000 to 350,000 clones, around 88% were seen once, and the ten largest hold approximately 4.5%. Unmatched junction bases numbered 2, after V lost 0 bases and J lost 3 bases. CDR3 length: 15 residues. Germline V lookup: CDR1 SGHTA, CDR2 FQGNSA. As regards this clone: Its target is not known.

The TCR comes from a person aged 18-65 years who received the Ad26.COV2.S COVID-19 vaccine or a placebo. The J gene is TRBJ1-5, the V gene TRBV7-2; 7 bases are shared with TRBD1. Source: peripheral blood, taken in a trial of Ad26.COV2.S vaccine versus placebo. CDR3 in amino acids: CASSLAGTDNQPQHF. The CDR3 DNA follows: TGTGCCAGCAGCTTAGCGGGGACAGACAATCAGCCCCAGCATTTT.